Listed below are T cell receptor beta chains from one sample, sequenced in a study of blood T cell repertoires in COVID-19. Measured with immunoSEQ multiplex PCR; TCRdb has only the in-frame clones, and not every one. The sample has about 220,000 clones, 75% to 90% seen once. The sequenced sample was PBMCs or T cells enriched from blood (not recorded which). These receptors all stem from a woman between 18 and 29 years old in a cohort exposed to, infected with or recovered from COVID-19 (not recorded which). Each CDR3 is given with its conserved first and last residue. The D gene is left open where the match is weak. Clone size is stated in some rows and not others, as once, few, many or a class when expanded.

J gene: TRBJ2-1
D gene: NA
clone size: NA
V gene: TRBV12-3/TRBV12-4
CDR3 protein: CASTTRGEQFF
CDR3 DNA: TGTGCCAGCACCACTCGAGGTGAGCAGTTCTTC

J gene: TRBJ1-1
D gene: NA
clone size: NA
V gene: TRBV9
CDR3 protein: CASSQGNTEAFF
CDR3 DNA: TGTGCCAGCTCCCAGGGGAACACTGAAGCTTTCTTT

J gene: TRBJ1-1
D gene: NA
clone size: NA
V gene: TRBV12-3/TRBV12-4
CDR3 protein: CASSYTGDTEAFF
CDR3 DNA: TGTGCCAGCAGTTATACGGGGGACACTGAAGCTTTCTTT

J gene: TRBJ1-2
D gene: NA
clone size: NA
V gene: TRBV6-5
CDR3 protein: CASSYTGPYGYTF
CDR3 DNA: TGTGCCAGCAGTTATACAGGGCCTTATGGCTACACCTTC

J gene: TRBJ2-1
D gene: NA
clone size: NA
V gene: TRBV11-3
CDR3 protein: CASSPRSYNEQFF
CDR3 DNA: TGTGCCAGCAGCCCGAGGAGCTACAATGAGCAGTTCTTC

J gene: TRBJ1-4
D gene: NA
clone size: NA
V gene: TRBV5-1
CDR3 protein: CASNPGSQNEKLFF
CDR3 DNA: TGCGCCAGCAATCCAGGCAGCCAAAATGAAAAACTGTTTTTT

J gene: TRBJ2-1
D gene: NA
clone size: NA
V gene: TRBV5-5
CDR3 protein: CASSLTVGNNEQFF
CDR3 DNA: TGTGCCAGCAGCTTAACAGTAGGCAACAATGAGCAGTTCTTC

J gene: TRBJ2-2
D gene: NA
clone size: few
V gene: TRBV10-1
CDR3 protein: CASSVGGSGTGELFF
CDR3 DNA: TGCGCCAGCAGTGTTGGTGGGAGCGGCACCGGGGAGCTGTTTTTT

J gene: TRBJ2-1
D gene: TRBD2
clone size: NA
V gene: TRBV6-5
CDR3 protein: CASRRGIFSYNEQFF
CDR3 DNA: TGTGCCAGCAGGCGGGGGATTTTCTCCTACAATGAGCAGTTCTTC

J gene: TRBJ1-6
D gene: NA
clone size: NA
V gene: TRBV28
CDR3 protein: CASSLSGTYNSPLHF
CDR3 DNA: TGTGCCAGCAGTTTAAGTGGCACCTATAATTCACCCCTCCACTTT

J gene: TRBJ1-5
D gene: TRBD1
clone size: NA
V gene: TRBV28
CDR3 protein: CASSLGTGGAMGNQPQHF
CDR3 DNA: TGTGCCAGCAGCCTCGGGACAGGGGGTGCCATGGGCAATCAGCCCCAGCATTTT

J gene: TRBJ1-1
D gene: NA
clone size: once
V gene: TRBV15
CDR3 protein: CATSRDRGDSGNTEAFF
CDR3 DNA: TGTGCCACCAGCAGAGATAGAGGTGACAGTGGGAACACTGAAGCTTTCTTT

J gene: TRBJ2-7
D gene: TRBD2
clone size: NA
V gene: TRBV5-6
CDR3 protein: CASSLGLAGLLSYEQYF
CDR3 DNA: TGTGCCAGCAGCCTAGGACTAGCGGGGCTACTCTCCTACGAGCAGTACTTC

J gene: TRBJ2-1
D gene: TRBD2
clone size: NA
V gene: TRBV7-3
CDR3 protein: CASSFSGLAYNEQFF
CDR3 DNA: TGTGCCAGCAGCTTCTCAGGACTAGCCTACAATGAGCAGTTCTTC

J gene: TRBJ1-2
D gene: NA
clone size: NA
V gene: TRBV9
CDR3 protein: CASSDGGRHGYTF
CDR3 DNA: TGTGCCAGCAGCGACGGAGGTAGGCATGGCTACACCTTC

J gene: TRBJ1-6
D gene: NA
clone size: NA
V gene: TRBV28
CDR3 protein: CASSSTDMGYSPLHF
CDR3 DNA: TGTGCCAGCAGTTCGACGGACATGGGCTATTCACCCCTCCACTTT

J gene: TRBJ2-4
D gene: NA
clone size: NA
V gene: TRBV2
CDR3 protein: CASRIAGALDIQYF
CDR3 DNA: TGTGCCAGCAGGATCGCGGGGGCTTTGGACATTCAGTACTTC

J gene: TRBJ1-6
D gene: NA
clone size: NA
V gene: TRBV2
CDR3 protein: CASSDEGNSPLHF
CDR3 DNA: TGTGCCAGCAGTGACGAGGGTAATTCACCCCTCCACTTT

J gene: TRBJ1-5
D gene: TRBD1
clone size: once
V gene: TRBV6-5
CDR3 protein: CASSETGLDQPQHF
CDR3 DNA: TGTGCCAGCAGCGAGACAGGGCTGGATCAGCCCCAGCATTTT

J gene: TRBJ2-5
D gene: NA
clone size: NA
V gene: TRBV28
CDR3 protein: CASRRTSERETQYF
CDR3 DNA: TGTGCCAGCAGGCGGACATCGGAACGCGAGACCCAGTACTTC

J gene: TRBJ1-2
D gene: NA
clone size: NA
V gene: TRBV12-3/TRBV12-4
CDR3 protein: CASSLAGNRGYTF
CDR3 DNA: TGTGCCAGCAGTTTGGCGGGTAACCGGGGCTACACCTTC

J gene: TRBJ1-5
D gene: NA
clone size: NA
V gene: TRBV3-1/TRBV3-2
CDR3 protein: CASSQDSQNNQPQHF
CDR3 DNA: TGTGCCAGCAGCCAAGACAGTCAGAACAATCAGCCCCAGCATTTT

J gene: TRBJ2-1
D gene: NA
clone size: NA
V gene: TRBV5-4
CDR3 protein: CASSLDPSSYNEQFF
CDR3 DNA: TGTGCCAGCAGCTTGGACCCTAGCTCCTACAATGAGCAGTTCTTC

J gene: TRBJ2-4
D gene: TRBD2
clone size: NA
V gene: TRBV18
CDR3 protein: CASSPRGPAAGLVGNIQYF
CDR3 DNA: TGTGCCAGCTCACCACGTGGGCCGGCGGCGGGACTAGTTGGAAACATTCAGTACTTC

J gene: TRBJ2-2
D gene: TRBD2
clone size: NA
V gene: TRBV6-2/TRBV6-3
CDR3 protein: CASSWTSGNTGELFF
CDR3 DNA: TGTGCCAGCAGTTGGACTAGCGGGAACACCGGGGAGCTGTTTTTT

J gene: TRBJ1-1
D gene: TRBD1
clone size: NA
V gene: TRBV28
CDR3 protein: CAISIVGTEEAFF
CDR3 DNA: TGTGCCATATCGATCGTTGGGACAGAAGAAGCTTTCTTT

J gene: TRBJ1-1
D gene: TRBD1
clone size: NA
V gene: TRBV11-2
CDR3 protein: CASSSSDRVTEAFF
CDR3 DNA: TGTGCCAGCAGCTCCTCAGACAGGGTCACTGAAGCTTTCTTT

J gene: TRBJ2-1
D gene: TRBD2
clone size: NA
V gene: TRBV30
CDR3 protein: CAWSGGTSGSRNEQFF
CDR3 DNA: TGTGCCTGGAGTGGCGGGACTAGCGGGAGTAGGAATGAGCAGTTCTTC

J gene: TRBJ2-1
D gene: TRBD1
clone size: NA
V gene: TRBV3-1/TRBV3-2
CDR3 protein: CASSQTPGQGNNEQFF
CDR3 DNA: TGTGCCAGCAGCCAAACCCCGGGACAGGGTAATAATGAGCAGTTCTTC

J gene: TRBJ2-7
D gene: TRBD2
clone size: NA
V gene: TRBV6-5
CDR3 protein: CASRYSGGGDEQYF
CDR3 DNA: TGTGCCAGCAGATACAGCGGGGGGGGAGACGAGCAGTACTTC

J gene: TRBJ1-2
D gene: NA
clone size: NA
V gene: TRBV7-8
CDR3 protein: CASSHPAVGKRDGYTF
CDR3 DNA: TGTGCCAGCAGCCACCCAGCGGTAGGTAAAAGGGATGGCTACACCTTC

J gene: TRBJ2-3
D gene: TRBD2
clone size: NA
V gene: TRBV24-1
CDR3 protein: CATSWGGQAGDTQYF
CDR3 DNA: TGTGCCACCAGTTGGGGAGGGCAGGCGGGGGATACGCAGTATTTT

J gene: TRBJ1-2
D gene: NA
clone size: NA
V gene: TRBV28
CDR3 protein: CASTLGGNYGYTF
CDR3 DNA: TGTGCCAGCACCCTAGGAGGGAACTATGGCTACACCTTC